The present T cell receptor beta chain was sequenced within a study of control samples from healthy donors and cancer patients. Clones were sequenced by immunoSEQ multiplex PCR, and TCRdb holds only the in-frame ones, with some missing. The data show 150,000 to 200,000 clones, 90% to 95% seen once. V lost 3 bases, J lost 4 bases, and 6 bases lay in between. The CDR3 is made up of 13 amino acids. This sequence joins TRBV12-3 or TRBV12-4 and TRBJ1-4; D remains unclear. The material sequenced was blood. This receptor was taken from a woman aged 18-29 years in good health. In DNA form, the CDR3 reads TGTGCCAGCAGTTTCAACCTTAATGAAAAACTGTTTTTT. Its protein is CASSFNLNEKLFF.